There are many counts of the clone carrying this T cell receptor (beta chain). Its specificity is not known. For TCR beta, libraries came from iRepertoire HTBI primers and Arm-PCR of CDR3 regions. TCRdb re-derived calls from the multiplex PCR reads in MiXCR, one entry per CDR3 protein. This sample yields fewer than 400,000 distinct CDR3 sequences, of which 15% to 20% are seen a single time; about 38% belongs to the top ten. This specimen comes from a study of regulatory T cells in long-lasting Graves disease. General observations from the study: Lower TCR diversity characterized persistent Graves' patients relative to newly diagnosed patients. Patients with persistent disease shared some 2,500 public clonotypes, outpacing the approximately 920 shared by new patients.

Specified time point: newly diagnosed GD, antithyroid drugs for less than 3 months. With RNA extracted from PBMCs as input, the TCR library was made. The CDR3 length is 15 residues. V dropped 5 bases and J dropped 2 bases, with 14 bases sitting between them. From germline, CDR1 is MDHEN and CDR2 SYDVKM. This chain links TRBV28 with TRBJ2-3; D is perhaps TRBD1 (6 bases). The material was peripheral blood mononuclear cells (PBMCs), obtained at new diagnosis, from a patient treated with antithyroid drugs. This clonotype was obtained from a female donor with Graves disease. Here the CDR3 DNA reads TGTGCCAGCAGTCCCAGAGGGGGTAACACAGATACGCAGTATTTT. Protein: CASSPRGGNTDTQYF.